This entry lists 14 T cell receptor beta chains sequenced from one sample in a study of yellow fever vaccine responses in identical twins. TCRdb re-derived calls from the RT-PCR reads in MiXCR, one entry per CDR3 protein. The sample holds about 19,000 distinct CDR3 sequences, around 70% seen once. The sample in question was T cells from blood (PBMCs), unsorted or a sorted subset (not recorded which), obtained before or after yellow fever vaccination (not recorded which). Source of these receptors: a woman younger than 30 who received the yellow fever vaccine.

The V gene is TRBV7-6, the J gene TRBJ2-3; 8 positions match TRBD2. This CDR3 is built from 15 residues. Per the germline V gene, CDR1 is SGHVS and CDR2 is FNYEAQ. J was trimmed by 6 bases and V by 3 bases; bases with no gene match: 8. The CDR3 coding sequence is TGTGCCAGCAGCTTCCAGCGGGAGTCCCAGGATACGCAGTATTTT. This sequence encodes CASSFQRESQDTQYF.

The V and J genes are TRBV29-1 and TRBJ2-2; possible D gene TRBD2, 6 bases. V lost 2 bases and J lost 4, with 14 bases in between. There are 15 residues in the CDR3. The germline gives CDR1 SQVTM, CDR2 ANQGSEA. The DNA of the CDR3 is TGCAGCGTTGAAACGTCGAGGGGAGGCACCGGGGAGCTGTTTTTT. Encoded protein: CSVETSRGGTGELFF.

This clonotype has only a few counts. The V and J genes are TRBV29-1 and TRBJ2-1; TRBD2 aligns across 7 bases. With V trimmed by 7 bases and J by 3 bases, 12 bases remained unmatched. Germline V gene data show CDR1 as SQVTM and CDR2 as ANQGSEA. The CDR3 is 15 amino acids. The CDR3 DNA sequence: TGCAGCGCCTCATGGAGGCTAGCGGACTACAATGAGCAGTTCTTC. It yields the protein CSASWRLADYNEQFF.

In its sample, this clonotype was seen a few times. The DNA of the CDR3 is TGTGCCACCAGCAGAGATGTGGGTAGGAACACCGGGGAGCTGTTTTTT. Translated: CATSRDVGRNTGELFF. The chain carries TRBV15 and TRBJ2-2; unclear D gene. This CDR3 has 16 residues. V lost 0 bases to trimming and J lost 1 base, with 9 bases between them. The germline V gene has CDR1 LNHNV and CDR2 YYDKDF (reference sequence).

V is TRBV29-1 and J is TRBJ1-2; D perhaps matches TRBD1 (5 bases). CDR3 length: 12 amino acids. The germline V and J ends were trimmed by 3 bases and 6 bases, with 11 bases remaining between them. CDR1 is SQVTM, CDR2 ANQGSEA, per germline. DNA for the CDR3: TGCAGCGTTGAGGATTTAGGGGATGGCTACACCTTC. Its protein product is CSVEDLGDGYTF.

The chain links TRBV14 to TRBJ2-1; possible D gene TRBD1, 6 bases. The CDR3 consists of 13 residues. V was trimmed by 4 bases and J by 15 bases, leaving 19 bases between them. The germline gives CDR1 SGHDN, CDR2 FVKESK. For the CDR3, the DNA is TGTGCCAGCAGCCGACCCCTAGGACAGTCTCTGTTCTTC. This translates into CASSRPLGQSLFF.

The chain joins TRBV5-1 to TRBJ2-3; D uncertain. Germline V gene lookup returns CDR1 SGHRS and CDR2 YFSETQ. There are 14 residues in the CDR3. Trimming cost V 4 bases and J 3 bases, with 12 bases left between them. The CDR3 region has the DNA TGCGCCAGCAGCCGCAGGCCCCTGACAGATACGCAGTATTTT. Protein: CASSRRPLTDTQYF. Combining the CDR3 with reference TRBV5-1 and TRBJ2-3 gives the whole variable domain KAGVTQTPRYLIKTRGQQVTLSCSPISGHRSVSWYQQTPGQGLQFLFEYFSETQRNKGNFPGRFSGRQFSNSRSEMNVSTLELGDSALYLCASSRRPLTDTQYFGPGTRLTVL.

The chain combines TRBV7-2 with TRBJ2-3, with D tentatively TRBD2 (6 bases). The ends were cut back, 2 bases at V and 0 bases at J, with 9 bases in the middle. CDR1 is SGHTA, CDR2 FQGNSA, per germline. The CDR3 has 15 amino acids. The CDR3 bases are TGTGCCAGCAGCTTATCGGGGACTAGCACAGATACGCAGTATTTT. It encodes CASSLSGTSTDTQYF.

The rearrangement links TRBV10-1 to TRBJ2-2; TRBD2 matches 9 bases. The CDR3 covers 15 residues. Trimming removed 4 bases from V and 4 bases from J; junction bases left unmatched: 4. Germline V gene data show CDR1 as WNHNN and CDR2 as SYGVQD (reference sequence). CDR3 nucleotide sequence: TGCGCCAGCAGTGCCGGGACTAGCTCCACCGGGGAGCTGTTTTTT. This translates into CASSAGTSSTGELFF.

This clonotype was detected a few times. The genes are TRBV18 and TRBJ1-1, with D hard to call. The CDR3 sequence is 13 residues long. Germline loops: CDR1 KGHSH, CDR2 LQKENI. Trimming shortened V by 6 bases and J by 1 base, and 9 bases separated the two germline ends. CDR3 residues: CASSPRSNTEAFF. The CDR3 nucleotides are TGTGCCAGCTCTCCCCGTTCGAACACTGAAGCTTTCTTT.

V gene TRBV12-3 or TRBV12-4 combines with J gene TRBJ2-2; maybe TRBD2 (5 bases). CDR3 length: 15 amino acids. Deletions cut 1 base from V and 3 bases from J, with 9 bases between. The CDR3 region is CASSLGTFYTGELFF. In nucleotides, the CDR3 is TGTGCCAGCAGTTTAGGGACTTTTTACACCGGGGAGCTGTTTTTT.

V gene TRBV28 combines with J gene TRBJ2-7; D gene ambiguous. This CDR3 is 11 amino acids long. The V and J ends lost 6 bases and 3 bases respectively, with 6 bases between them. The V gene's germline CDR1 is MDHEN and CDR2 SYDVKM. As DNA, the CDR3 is TGTGCCAGCAGCGCACGCTACGAGCAGTACTTC. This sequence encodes CASSARYEQYF.

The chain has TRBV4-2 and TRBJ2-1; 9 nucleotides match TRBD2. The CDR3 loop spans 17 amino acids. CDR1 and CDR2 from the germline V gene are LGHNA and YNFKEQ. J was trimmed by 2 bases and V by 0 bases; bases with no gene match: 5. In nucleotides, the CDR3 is TGTGCCAGCAGCCAAGATATGGAGCGGGGGGCCTACAATGAGCAGTTCTTC. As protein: CASSQDMERGAYNEQFF.

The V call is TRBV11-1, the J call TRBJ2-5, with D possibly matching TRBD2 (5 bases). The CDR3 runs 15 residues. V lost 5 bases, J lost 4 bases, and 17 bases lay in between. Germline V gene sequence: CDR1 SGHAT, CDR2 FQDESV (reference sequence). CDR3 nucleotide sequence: TGTGCCAGCAGCACGCGGGCTGAGGGTCCAGAGACCCAGTACTTC. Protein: CASSTRAEGPETQYF.